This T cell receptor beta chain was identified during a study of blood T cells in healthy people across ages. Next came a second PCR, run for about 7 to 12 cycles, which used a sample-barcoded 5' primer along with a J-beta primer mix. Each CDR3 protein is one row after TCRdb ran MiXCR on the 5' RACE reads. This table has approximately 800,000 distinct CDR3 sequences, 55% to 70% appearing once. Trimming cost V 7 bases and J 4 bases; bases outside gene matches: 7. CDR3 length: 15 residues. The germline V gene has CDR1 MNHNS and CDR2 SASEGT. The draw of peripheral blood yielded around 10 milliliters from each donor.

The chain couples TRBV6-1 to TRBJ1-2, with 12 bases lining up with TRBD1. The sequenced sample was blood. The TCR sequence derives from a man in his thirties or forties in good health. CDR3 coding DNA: TGTGCCAGCATGATGACGGGACAGGGGGCCTATGGCTACACCTTC. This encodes CASMMTGQGAYGYTF.